The subject of this entry is one TCR beta chain. This record comes from a study of T cell responses to AZD1222 COVID-19 vaccine. The V and J ends lost 6 bases and 6 bases respectively, with 18 bases between them. This CDR3 has 15 amino acids. The germline V gene has CDR1 MDHEN and CDR2 SYDVKM. Sequenced by immunoSEQ multiplex PCR; TCRdb stores in-frame clones only, minus some. The repertoire includes about 70,000 clones, 85% of them detected once, and roughly 20% sits in the top ten. This TCR came from an adult in good health. The chain has TRBV28 and TRBJ1-3, with D maybe TRBD1 (6 bases). Sequences were derived from peripheral blood, sampled on day 0 of AZD1222 vaccination. This CDR3 is CASSLRQGWINTIYF. CDR3 nucleotides: TGTGCCAGCAGCCTGAGGCAGGGGTGGATAAACACCATATATTTT.